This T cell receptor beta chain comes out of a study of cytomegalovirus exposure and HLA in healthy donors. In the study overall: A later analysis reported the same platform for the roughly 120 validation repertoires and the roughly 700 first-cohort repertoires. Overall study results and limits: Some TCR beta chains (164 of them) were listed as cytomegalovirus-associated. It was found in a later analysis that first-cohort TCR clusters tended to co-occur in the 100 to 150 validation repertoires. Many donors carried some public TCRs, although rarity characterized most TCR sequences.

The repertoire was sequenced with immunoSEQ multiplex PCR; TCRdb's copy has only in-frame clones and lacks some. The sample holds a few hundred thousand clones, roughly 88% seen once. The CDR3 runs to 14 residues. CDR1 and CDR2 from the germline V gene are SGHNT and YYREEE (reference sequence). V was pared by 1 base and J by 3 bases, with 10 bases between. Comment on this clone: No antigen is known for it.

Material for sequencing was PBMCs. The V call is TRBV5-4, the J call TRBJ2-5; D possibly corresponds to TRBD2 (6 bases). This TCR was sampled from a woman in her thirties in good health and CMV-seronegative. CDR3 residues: CASSLNLAKETQYF. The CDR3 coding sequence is TGTGCCAGCAGCTTGAATCTAGCGAAAGAGACCCAGTACTTC. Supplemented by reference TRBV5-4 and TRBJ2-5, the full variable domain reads ETGVTQSPTHLIKTRGQQVTLRCSSQSGHNTVSWYQQALGQGPQFIFQYYREEENGRGNFPPRFSGLQFPNYSSELNVNALELDDSALYLCASSLNLAKETQYFGPGTRLLVL.